The clone carrying this TCR beta chain was detected only once. Here immunoSEQ multiplex PCR was the method, and the copy in TCRdb shows in-frame clones only, minus some. The sample shows over 90,000 clones, approximately 93% of them seen only once. This CDR3 is 16 amino acids long. Germline V CDR1 and CDR2: ENHRY, SYGVKD. Trimming at V came to 5 bases and at J to 1 base, leaving 10 bases not matched to a gene. The sample originates from a study of T cell changes during pregnancy in multiple sclerosis. The specimen was peripheral blood, collected after pregnancy. The sequence derives from a female donor with multiple sclerosis, enrolled in a pregnancy study. V gene TRBV10-3 combines with J gene TRBJ1-1; 7 bases are a match to TRBD1. CDR3 in amino acids: CAISFYQTGTNTEAFF. The CDR3 DNA is TGTGCCATCAGTTTTTACCAGACAGGGACGAACACTGAAGCTTTCTTT.